This passage covers 10 T cell receptor beta chains from one sample sequenced in a study of response to subunit inactivated influenza vaccine. Using its own MiXCR run on the RT-PCR reads, TCRdb lists one record per CDR3 protein. The sample gives about 610,000 distinct CDR3 sequences, less than 15% of which show up once; 11% is in the top ten. The source material was PBMCs from blood, sampled 11 to 12 days after vaccination. All receptors come from a man between 45 and 60 years old who received an inactivated influenza vaccine.

On this clonotype itself: An end of the junction does not agree with germline; a read error may underlie this. This rearrangement joins TRBV7-2 to TRBJ2-7; D not certain. CDR1 is SGHTA, CDR2 FQGNSA, per germline. This CDR3 is 13 amino acids long. This CDR3 reads CASSPNYFYKQYF. The CDR3 nucleotides are TGTGCCAGCAGCCCTAACTACTTCTACAAGCAGTACTTC.

The J gene is TRBJ2-7, the V gene TRBV29-1; a possible D gene is TRBD1 (5 bases). Germline values: CDR1 SQVTM, CDR2 ANQGSEA. The CDR3 consists of 16 residues. V lost 6 bases to trimming and J lost 2 bases, with 23 bases between them. CDR3 nucleotide sequence: TGCAGCGTGGATCCCGGGCAGGGATTCCCCCCCTACGAGCAGTACTTC. It specifies CSVDPGQGFPPYEQYF.

A few counts support this clonotype. The chain uses TRBV24-1 and TRBJ2-7; 9 bases agree with TRBD1. CDR1 KGHDR and CDR2 SFDVKD come from the germline V gene. Losses at the gene ends were 7 bases for V and 5 bases for J; bases not matched to a gene: 8. The CDR3 covers 14 residues. The CDR3 protein is CATSTGTGYNEQYF. The CDR3 DNA follows: TGTGCCACCAGCACCGGGACAGGGTACAACGAGCAGTACTTC.

This clonotype was seen at least ten times. The CDR3 loop reads CASSLAESTEQYF. CDR3 nucleotide sequence: TGTGCCAGCAGTTTAGCGGAATCTACCGAGCAGTACTTC. The chain carries TRBV12-3 or TRBV12-4 and TRBJ2-7; no reliable D call. The CDR3 is made up of 13 amino acids. Trimming took off 0 bases at V and 6 bases at J, with 9 bases between the two ends.

CDR3 in DNA: TGCAGTGCCACAGGGGCCCAGCGGGGGGTTTATACGCAGTATTTT. Protein product: CSATGAQRGVYTQYF. This chain links TRBV20-1 with TRBJ2-3, with TRBD2 matching over 9 bases. The V gene end was trimmed by 6 bases and the J gene end by 7 bases; junction bases not matched to a gene: 14. Germline lookup yields CDR1 DFQATT and CDR2 SNEGSKA (reference sequence). The CDR3 consists of 15 residues.

This clonotype has more than one count but fewer than ten. This chain uses TRBV29-1 with TRBJ2-1; D is ambiguous. The CDR3 covers 12 residues. The V and J ends lost 2 bases and 9 bases respectively, with 11 bases between them. Germline V lookup: CDR1 SQVTM, CDR2 ANQGSEA. As DNA, the CDR3 is TGCAGCGTTGAATTTAGGTTTCCTGAGCAGTTCTTC. The encoded protein is CSVEFRFPEQFF.

The J gene is TRBJ2-7, the V gene TRBV5-5; 8 bases agree with TRBD1. The ends lost 4 bases at V and 2 bases at J; junction bases unmatched: 8. Germline V lookup: CDR1 SGHKS, CDR2 YYEKEE (reference sequence). This CDR3 has 15 residues. The CDR3 DNA follows: TGTGCCAGCAGCAAAGGACAGGGTCTGCCCTACGAGCAGTACTTC. It translates to CASSKGQGLPYEQYF.

This clonotype turned up a few times. V is TRBV20-1 and J is TRBJ1-2; D is uncertain. V lost 0 bases, J lost 5 bases, and 16 bases lay in between. Germline V gene data show CDR1 as DFQATT and CDR2 as SNEGSKA (reference sequence). This CDR3 comprises 15 residues. CDR3 in amino acids: CSARESPVTQYGYTF. The DNA of the CDR3 is TGCAGTGCTAGAGAGTCTCCGGTCACTCAGTATGGCTACACCTTC.

The V call is TRBV11-2, the J call TRBJ1-1; TRBD1 matches 8 bases. Looked up from germline, CDR1 is SGHAT and CDR2 is FQNNGV. The ends lost 1 base at V and 6 bases at J; junction bases unmatched: 13. There are 17 residues in the CDR3. In DNA, the CDR3 is TGTGCCAGCAGCTTAGTTGGGACAGGACTAATCGGGGCTGAAGCTTTCTTT. Translating it yields CASSLVGTGLIGAEAFF.

This clonotype has just a few counts. CDR3 sequence reads: CSARRREGGSLEFF. The CDR3, as DNA: TGCAGTGCTAGACGCAGGGAGGGAGGGAGTCTAGAGTTCTTC. The chain has TRBV20-1 and TRBJ2-1, with 7 bases fitting TRBD2. Unmatched junction bases numbered 15, after V lost 2 bases and J lost 14 bases. CDR3 length: 14 amino acids. The germline gives CDR1 DFQATT, CDR2 SNEGSKA (reference sequence).